This T cell receptor (beta chain) was recovered during a study of blood T cell repertoires in COVID-19. The ends were cut back, 5 bases at V and 2 bases at J, with 12 bases in the middle. The V gene's germline CDR1 is MDHEN and CDR2 SYDVKM. CDR3 size: 14 residues. In the original analysis: Amplification of reference gene primers was used by the study to estimate nucleated cell counts. Sequenced by immunoSEQ multiplex PCR; TCRdb stores in-frame clones only, minus some. That table gives V, J and clone size, and the DNA gave D and trimming. In the table there are about 150,000 clones, 65% to 80% of which are singletons.

The rearrangement joins TRBV28 to TRBJ1-2; possible D gene TRBD1, 6 bases. The receptor comes from a man aged 55 to 70 with acute or convalescent COVID-19. Input material: peripheral blood. CDR3: CASSIYQGNYGYTF. The CDR3, as DNA: TGTGCCAGCAGTATATACCAGGGGAACTATGGCTACACCTTC.